This T cell receptor (beta chain) was profiled in a study of blood T cell repertoires in COVID-19. Background on the study: Specimens from acute and convalescent COVID-19 originated in the United States, Italy and Spain. PBMCs, B-cell-depleted T cells, or T cells provided the cDNA or gDNA that made up the material.

In the authors' methods: By means of reference gene primer amplification, nucleated cell counts were estimated. Produced via immunoSEQ multiplex PCR; TCRdb's table is partial and in-frame only. V and J calls plus clone size are reproduced from that table; the DNA served to infer D and trimming. The profile shows approximately 150,000 clones, around 83% of them singletons. In the case of this clone: Other DNA sequences within the sample encode an identical CDR3.

Germline CDR1 reads SNHLY; CDR2 reads FYNNEI. V was clipped by 4 bases and J by 2 bases, with 6 bases between them. The CDR3 is made up of 13 amino acids. The TCR was taken from a middle-aged man with acute or convalescent COVID-19. The rearrangement links TRBV2 to TRBJ1-5; perhaps TRBD1 as D (6 bases). What was sequenced was peripheral blood. CDR3 amino acids: CASSGQGNQPQHF. The CDR3 nucleotides read TGTGCCAGCAGTGGACAGGGCAATCAGCCCCAGCATTTT.